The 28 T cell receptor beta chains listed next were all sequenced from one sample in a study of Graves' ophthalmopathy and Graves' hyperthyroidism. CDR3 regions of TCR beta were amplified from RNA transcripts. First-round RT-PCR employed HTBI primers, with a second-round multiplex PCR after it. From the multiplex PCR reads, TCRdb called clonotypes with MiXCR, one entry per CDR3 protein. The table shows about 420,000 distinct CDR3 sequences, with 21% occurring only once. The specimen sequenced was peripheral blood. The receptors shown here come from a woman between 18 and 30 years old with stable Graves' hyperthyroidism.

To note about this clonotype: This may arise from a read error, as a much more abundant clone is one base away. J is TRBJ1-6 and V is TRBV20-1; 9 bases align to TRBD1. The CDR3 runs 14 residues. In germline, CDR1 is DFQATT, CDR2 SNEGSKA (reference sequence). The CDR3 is CSAHWTGERSHLHF. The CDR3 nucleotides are TGCAGTGCTCATTGGACAGGGGAGAGGTCACACCTCCACTTT.

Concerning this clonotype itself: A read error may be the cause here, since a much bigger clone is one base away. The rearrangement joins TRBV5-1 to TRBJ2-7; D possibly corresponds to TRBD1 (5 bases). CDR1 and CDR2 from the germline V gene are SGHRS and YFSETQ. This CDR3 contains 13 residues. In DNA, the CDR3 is TGCGCCTGCAGCTTGGAAGGGGACTACGAGCAGTACTTC. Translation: CACSLEGDYEQYF. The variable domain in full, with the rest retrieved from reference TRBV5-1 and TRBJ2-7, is KAGVTQTPRYLIKTRGQQVTLSCSPISGHRSVSWYQQTPGQGLQFLFEYFSETQRNKGNFPGRFSGRQFSNSRSEMNVSTLELGDSALYLCACSLEGDYEQYFGPGTRLTVT.

CDR3 in DNA: TGTGCCAGCAGTTTTGGGTCTGGGGTCATCGTCCTGACTTTC. It translates to CASSFGSGVIVLTF. The rearrangement joins TRBV12-3 or TRBV12-4 to TRBJ2-6, with D hard to call. The length of the CDR3 is 14 residues. V was pared by 3 bases and J by 12 bases, with 15 bases between.

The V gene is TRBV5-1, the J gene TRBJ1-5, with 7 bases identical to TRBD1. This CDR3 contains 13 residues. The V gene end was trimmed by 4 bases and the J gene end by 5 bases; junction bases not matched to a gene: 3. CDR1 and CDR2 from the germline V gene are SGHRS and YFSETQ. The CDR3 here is CASSQGVDQPQHF. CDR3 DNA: TGCGCCAGCAGCCAGGGGGTAGATCAGCCCCAGCATTTT.

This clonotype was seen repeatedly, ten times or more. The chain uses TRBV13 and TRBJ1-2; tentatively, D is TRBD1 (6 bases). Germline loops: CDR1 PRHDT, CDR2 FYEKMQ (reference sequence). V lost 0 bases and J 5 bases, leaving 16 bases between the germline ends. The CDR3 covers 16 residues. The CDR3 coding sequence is TGTGCCAGCAGCTTAGGCCTGCTCCTCAGGGGTTATGGCTACACCTTC. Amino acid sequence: CASSLGLLLRGYGYTF.

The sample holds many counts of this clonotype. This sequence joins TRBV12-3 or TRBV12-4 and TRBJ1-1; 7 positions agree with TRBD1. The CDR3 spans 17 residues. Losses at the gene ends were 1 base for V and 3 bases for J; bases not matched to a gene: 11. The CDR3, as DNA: TGTGCCAGCAGTTTAGGAGGGGGCGCTAGACTTTACACTGAAGCTTTCTTT. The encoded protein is CASSLGGGARLYTEAFF.

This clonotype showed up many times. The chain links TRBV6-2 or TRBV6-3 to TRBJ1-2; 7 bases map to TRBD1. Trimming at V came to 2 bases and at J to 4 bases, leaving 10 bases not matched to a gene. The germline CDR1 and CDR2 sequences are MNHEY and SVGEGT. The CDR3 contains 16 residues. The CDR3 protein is CASSYRQGWVFYGYTF. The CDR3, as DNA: TGTGCCAGCAGTTACCGACAGGGATGGGTCTTCTATGGCTACACCTTC.

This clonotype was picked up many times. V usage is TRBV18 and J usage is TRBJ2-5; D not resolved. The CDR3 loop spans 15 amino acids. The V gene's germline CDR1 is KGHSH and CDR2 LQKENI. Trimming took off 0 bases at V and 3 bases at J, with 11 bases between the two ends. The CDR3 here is CASSPPGLHEETQYF. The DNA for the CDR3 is TGTGCCAGCTCACCACCGGGCCTACACGAAGAGACCCAGTACTTC.

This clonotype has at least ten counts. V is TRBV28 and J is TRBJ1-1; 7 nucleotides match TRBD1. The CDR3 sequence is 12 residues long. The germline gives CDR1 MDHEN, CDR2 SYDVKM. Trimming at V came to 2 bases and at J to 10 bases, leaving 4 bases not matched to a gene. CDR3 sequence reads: CASSLLDRLAFF. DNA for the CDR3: TGTGCCAGCAGTTTACTGGACAGGCTAGCTTTCTTT.

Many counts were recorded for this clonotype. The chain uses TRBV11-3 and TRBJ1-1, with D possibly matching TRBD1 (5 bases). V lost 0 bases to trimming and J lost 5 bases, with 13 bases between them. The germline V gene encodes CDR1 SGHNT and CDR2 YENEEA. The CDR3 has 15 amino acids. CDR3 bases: TGTGCCAGCAGCTTAGATCCCGGGGGGATAACTGAAGCTTTCTTT. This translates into CASSLDPGGITEAFF.

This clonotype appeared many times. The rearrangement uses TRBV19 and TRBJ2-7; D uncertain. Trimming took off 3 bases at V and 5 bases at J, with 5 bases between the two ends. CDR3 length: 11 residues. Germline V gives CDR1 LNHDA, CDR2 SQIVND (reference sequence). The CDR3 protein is CASSIRDEQYF. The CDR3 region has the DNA TGTGCCAGTAGTATCCGGGACGAGCAGTACTTC.

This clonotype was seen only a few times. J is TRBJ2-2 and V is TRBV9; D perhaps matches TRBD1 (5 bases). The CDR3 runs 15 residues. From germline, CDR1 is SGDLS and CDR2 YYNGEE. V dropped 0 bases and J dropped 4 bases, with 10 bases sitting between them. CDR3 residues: CASSVVRESTGELFF. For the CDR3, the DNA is TGTGCCAGCAGCGTAGTCAGGGAAAGCACCGGGGAGCTGTTTTTT. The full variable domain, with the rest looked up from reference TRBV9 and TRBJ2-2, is DSGVTQTPKHLITATGQRVTLRCSPRSGDLSVYWYQQSLDQGLQFLIQYYNGEERAKGNILERFSAQQFPDLHSELNLSSLELGDSALYFCASSVVRESTGELFFGEGSRLTVL.

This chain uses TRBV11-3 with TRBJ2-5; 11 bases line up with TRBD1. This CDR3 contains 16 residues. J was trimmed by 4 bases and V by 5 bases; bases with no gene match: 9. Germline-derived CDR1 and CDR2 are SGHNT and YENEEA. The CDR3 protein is CASSPGTGGDGETQYF. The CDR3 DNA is TGTGCCAGCAGCCCCGGGACAGGGGGAGATGGAGAGACCCAGTACTTC.

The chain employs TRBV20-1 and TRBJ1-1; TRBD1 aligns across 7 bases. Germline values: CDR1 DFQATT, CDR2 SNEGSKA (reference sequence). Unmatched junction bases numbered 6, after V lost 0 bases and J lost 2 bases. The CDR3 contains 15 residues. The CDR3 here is CSAREGRGYNTEAFF. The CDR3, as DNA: TGCAGTGCTAGAGAGGGCAGGGGGTATAACACTGAAGCTTTCTTT.

For the CDR3, the DNA is TGCAGTGCTAGAGGGGGGGAGGGGGCTATATACGAGCAGTACTTC. Translating gives CSARGGEGAIYEQYF. The chain combines TRBV20-1 with TRBJ2-7; the D gene could be TRBD1 or TRBD2 (7 bases each). Trimming shortened V by 1 base and J by 4 bases, and 17 bases separated the two germline ends. This CDR3 has 15 amino acids. The germline CDR1 and CDR2 sequences are DFQATT and SNEGSKA (reference sequence).

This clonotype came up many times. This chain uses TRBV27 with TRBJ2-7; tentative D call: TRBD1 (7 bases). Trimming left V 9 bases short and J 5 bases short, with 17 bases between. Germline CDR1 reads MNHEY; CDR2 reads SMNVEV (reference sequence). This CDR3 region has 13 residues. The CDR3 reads CASRQGPGDEQYF. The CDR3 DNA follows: TGTGCCAGTAGACAGGGCCCGGGGGACGAGCAGTACTTC.

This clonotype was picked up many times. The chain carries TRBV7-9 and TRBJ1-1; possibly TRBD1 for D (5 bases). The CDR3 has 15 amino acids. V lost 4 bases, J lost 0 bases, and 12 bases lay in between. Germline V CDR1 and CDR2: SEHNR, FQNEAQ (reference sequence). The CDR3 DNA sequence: TGTGCCAGCAGCTGGGGCAACCGAATGAACACTGAAGCTTTCTTT. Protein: CASSWGNRMNTEAFF.

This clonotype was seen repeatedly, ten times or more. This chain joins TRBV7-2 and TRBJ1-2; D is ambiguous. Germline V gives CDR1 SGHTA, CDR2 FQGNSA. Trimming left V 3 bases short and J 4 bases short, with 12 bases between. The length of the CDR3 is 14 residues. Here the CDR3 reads CASSLAGLSYGYTF. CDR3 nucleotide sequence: TGTGCCAGCAGCTTGGCGGGCCTCTCCTATGGCTACACCTTC.

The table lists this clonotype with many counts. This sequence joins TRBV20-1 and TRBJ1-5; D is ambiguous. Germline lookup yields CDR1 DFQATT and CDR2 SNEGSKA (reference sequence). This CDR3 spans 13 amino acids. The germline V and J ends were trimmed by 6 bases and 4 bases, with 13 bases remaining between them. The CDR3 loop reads CSAPPPGNQPQHF. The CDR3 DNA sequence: TGCAGTGCCCCCCCACCCGGGAATCAGCCCCAGCATTTT.

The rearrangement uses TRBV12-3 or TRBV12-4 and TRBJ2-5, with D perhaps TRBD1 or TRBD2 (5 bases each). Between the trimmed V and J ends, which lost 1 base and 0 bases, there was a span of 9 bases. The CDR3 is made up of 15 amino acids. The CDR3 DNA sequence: TGTGCCAGCAGTTTAGGACAGACTAACCAAGAGACCCAGTACTTC. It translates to CASSLGQTNQETQYF.

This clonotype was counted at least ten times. DNA for the CDR3: TGTGCCAGTTCTTCTGTAGCGGAGCCGACCTACGAGCAGTACTTC. Amino acids: CASSSVAEPTYEQYF. The chain carries TRBV27 and TRBJ2-7; the D gene is possibly TRBD2 (6 bases). Germline V lookup: CDR1 MNHEY, CDR2 SMNVEV (reference sequence). The V end was cut by 9 bases, the J end by 2 bases, with 20 bases between. CDR3 length: 15 residues.

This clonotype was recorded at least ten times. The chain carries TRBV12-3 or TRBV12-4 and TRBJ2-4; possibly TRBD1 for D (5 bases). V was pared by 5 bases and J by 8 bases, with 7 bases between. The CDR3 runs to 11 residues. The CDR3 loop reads CASSRGDIQYF. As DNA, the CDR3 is TGTGCCAGCAGTAGGGGTGACATTCAGTACTTC.

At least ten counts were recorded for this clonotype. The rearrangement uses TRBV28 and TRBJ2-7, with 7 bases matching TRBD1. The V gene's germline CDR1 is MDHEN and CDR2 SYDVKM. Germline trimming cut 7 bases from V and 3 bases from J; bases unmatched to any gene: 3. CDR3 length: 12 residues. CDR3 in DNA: TGTGCCAGCAACCGGGACAGCTACGAGCAGTACTTC. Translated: CASNRDSYEQYF.

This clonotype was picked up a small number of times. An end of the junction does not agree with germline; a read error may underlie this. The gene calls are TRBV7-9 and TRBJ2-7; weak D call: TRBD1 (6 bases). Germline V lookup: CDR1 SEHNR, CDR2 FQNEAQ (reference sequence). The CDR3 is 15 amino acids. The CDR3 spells CASRHNRVPPYDQYF. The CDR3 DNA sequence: TGTGCCAGCAGGCACAACAGGGTCCCCCCTTACGATCAGTACTTC.

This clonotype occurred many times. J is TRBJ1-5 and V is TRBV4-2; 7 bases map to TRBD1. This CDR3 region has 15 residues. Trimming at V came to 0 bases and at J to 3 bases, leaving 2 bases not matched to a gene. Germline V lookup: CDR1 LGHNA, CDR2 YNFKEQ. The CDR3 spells CASSQEGQFNQPQHF. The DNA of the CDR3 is TGTGCCAGCAGCCAAGAGGGACAGTTCAATCAGCCCCAGCATTTT.

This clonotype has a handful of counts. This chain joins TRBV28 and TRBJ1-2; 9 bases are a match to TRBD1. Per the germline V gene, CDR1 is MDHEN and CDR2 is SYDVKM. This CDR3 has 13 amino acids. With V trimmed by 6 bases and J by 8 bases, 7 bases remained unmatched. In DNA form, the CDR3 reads TGTGCCAGCAGCTTAGGACAGGGGAGGGGCTACACCTTC. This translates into CASSLGQGRGYTF.

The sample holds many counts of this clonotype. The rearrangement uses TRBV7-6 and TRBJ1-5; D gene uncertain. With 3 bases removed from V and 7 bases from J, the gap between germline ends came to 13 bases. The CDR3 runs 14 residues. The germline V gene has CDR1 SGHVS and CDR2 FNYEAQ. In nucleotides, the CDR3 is TGTGCCAGCAGCTTTCGAACGGCCCGGCAGCCCCAGCATTTT. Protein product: CASSFRTARQPQHF.

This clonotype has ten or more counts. For the CDR3, the DNA is TGTGCCAGCAACGAACAGGGGGCGGCCTACGAGCAGTACTTC. It specifies CASNEQGAAYEQYF. The chain links TRBV12-3 or TRBV12-4 to TRBJ2-7, with 9 bases identical to TRBD1. The CDR3 sequence is 14 residues long. The trim removed 7 bases at V and 2 bases at J, leaving 6 bases unmatched.